These T cell receptor beta chains were read from a single sample in a study of shared clonotypes between healthy human individuals. Clones were read by immunoSEQ multiplex PCR, and TCRdb kept only the in-frame ones, dropping some. The repertoire holds 2.3 million or so clones, with over 85% as singletons. The sample taken for sequencing was naive CD4+ T cells from PBMCs. These receptors came from a man younger than 30 in good health. Some clones in this sample may be carry-over from other donors' samples. Both conserved end residues are part of each CDR3. The order of the fields is D gene, J gene, clone size, V gene, CDR3 protein, CDR3 DNA. D genes are given only for firm matches. Expanded clones get a size class; other rows say once, few or many, or leave the size out.

D gene: TRBD2
J gene: TRBJ2-1
clone size: -
V gene: TRBV2
CDR3 protein: CASSHKTSGGPTIYNEQFF
CDR3 DNA: TGTGCCAGCAGTCATAAGACTAGCGGGGGACCTACCATATACAATGAGCAGTTCTTC

D gene: TRBD1
J gene: TRBJ1-2
clone size: -
V gene: TRBV5-4
CDR3 protein: CASSSGQGPHYGYTF
CDR3 DNA: TGTGCCAGCAGCTCGGGACAGGGGCCACACTATGGCTACACCTTC

D gene: TRBD1
J gene: TRBJ1-2
clone size: -
V gene: TRBV29-1
CDR3 protein: CSVEVGTGEGYTF
CDR3 DNA: TGCAGCGTTGAGGTTGGGACAGGGGAAGGGTACACCTTC

D gene: -
J gene: TRBJ1-1
clone size: -
V gene: TRBV19
CDR3 protein: CASSIDLYRYAGDTEAFF
CDR3 DNA: TGTGCCAGTAGTATAGATCTCTATCGCTACGCAGGGGACACTGAAGCTTTCTTT

D gene: -
J gene: TRBJ2-7
clone size: -
V gene: TRBV4-2
CDR3 protein: CASSNLARDYEQYF
CDR3 DNA: TGTGCCAGCAGCAACCTAGCTCGGGACTACGAGCAGTACTTC

D gene: -
J gene: TRBJ1-1
clone size: -
V gene: TRBV4-1
CDR3 protein: CATGDMNTEAFF
CDR3 DNA: TGCGCCACAGGTGATATGAACACTGAAGCTTTCTTT

D gene: TRBD2
J gene: TRBJ2-1
clone size: -
V gene: TRBV5-1
CDR3 protein: CASTPSAGDSYNEQFF
CDR3 DNA: TGCGCCAGCACCCCCTCAGCGGGAGACTCCTACAATGAGCAGTTCTTC

D gene: TRBD2
J gene: TRBJ2-7
clone size: -
V gene: TRBV6-6
CDR3 protein: CASSYPGTSGSYEQYF
CDR3 DNA: TGTGCCAGCAGTTACCCTGGGACTAGCGGGTCCTACGAGCAGTACTTC

D gene: -
J gene: TRBJ2-2
clone size: -
V gene: TRBV5-4
CDR3 protein: CASSSQGPYTGELFF
CDR3 DNA: TGTGCCAGCAGCTCCCAGGGTCCTTACACCGGGGAGCTGTTTTTT

D gene: -
J gene: TRBJ2-5
clone size: -
V gene: TRBV10-3
CDR3 protein: CAISESMASQETQYF
CDR3 DNA: TGTGCCATCAGTGAGTCGATGGCCAGCCAAGAGACCCAGTACTTC

D gene: TRBD1
J gene: TRBJ2-2
clone size: -
V gene: TRBV7-2
CDR3 protein: CASSLQGARNTGELFF
CDR3 DNA: TGTGCCAGCAGCTTGCAGGGGGCTAGGAACACCGGGGAGCTGTTTTTT

D gene: -
J gene: TRBJ2-7
clone size: -
V gene: TRBV29-1
CDR3 protein: CSVGAALDSYEQYF
CDR3 DNA: TGCAGCGTTGGGGCAGCGCTAGACTCCTACGAGCAGTACTTC

D gene: -
J gene: TRBJ2-3
clone size: -
V gene: TRBV10-1
CDR3 protein: CASRPPGSKRSTDTQYF
CDR3 DNA: TGCGCCAGCAGGCCCCCGGGGAGCAAACGAAGCACAGATACGCAGTATTTT

D gene: -
J gene: TRBJ2-7
clone size: few
V gene: TRBV28
CDR3 protein: CASSLLYEQYF
CDR3 DNA: TGTGCCAGCAGTTTACTCTACGAGCAGTACTTC

D gene: TRBD2
J gene: TRBJ2-3
clone size: -
V gene: TRBV18
CDR3 protein: CASSPQAGTMVVDTQYF
CDR3 DNA: TGTGCCAGCTCACCCCAAGCCGGGACTATGGTGGTGGATACGCAGTATTTT

D gene: -
J gene: TRBJ1-3
clone size: -
V gene: TRBV19
CDR3 protein: CARAPRQGASGNTIYF
CDR3 DNA: TGTGCCAGGGCCCCGAGGCAGGGAGCATCAGGAAACACCATATATTTT

D gene: -
J gene: TRBJ1-1
clone size: -
V gene: TRBV4-3
CDR3 protein: CASSQDWGSYEAFF
CDR3 DNA: TGCGCCAGCAGCCAAGACTGGGGGTCCTATGAAGCTTTCTTT

D gene: -
J gene: TRBJ1-2
clone size: -
V gene: TRBV28
CDR3 protein: CASRGGERGYTF
CDR3 DNA: TGTGCCAGCCGAGGTGGGGAACGCGGCTACACCTTC

D gene: TRBD1
J gene: TRBJ2-3
clone size: -
V gene: TRBV7-2
CDR3 protein: CASSLQGASDTQYF
CDR3 DNA: TGTGCCAGCAGCTTACAGGGGGCATCAGATACGCAGTATTTT

D gene: -
J gene: TRBJ2-3
clone size: once
V gene: TRBV5-1
CDR3 protein: CASSLVPQRHSTDTQYF
CDR3 DNA: TGCGCCAGCAGCTTGGTTCCCCAGCGGCATAGCACAGATACGCAGTATTTT

D gene: TRBD1
J gene: TRBJ2-7
clone size: -
V gene: TRBV18
CDR3 protein: CASSPGTGISYEQYF
CDR3 DNA: TGTGCCAGCTCACCGGGGACAGGGATATCCTACGAGCAGTACTTC

D gene: -
J gene: TRBJ2-1
clone size: few
V gene: TRBV29-1
CDR3 protein: CSVVKGGNEQFF
CDR3 DNA: TGCAGCGTTGTCAAGGGTGGGAATGAGCAGTTCTTC

D gene: -
J gene: TRBJ2-7
clone size: -
V gene: TRBV7-9
CDR3 protein: CASSLEGGGEQYF
CDR3 DNA: TGTGCCAGCAGCTTAGAGGGAGGCGGCGAGCAGTACTTC

D gene: -
J gene: TRBJ2-2
clone size: -
V gene: TRBV5-1
CDR3 protein: CASSFTRPRTGELFF
CDR3 DNA: TGCGCCAGCAGCTTTACCAGACCTCGCACCGGGGAGCTGTTTTTT

D gene: -
J gene: TRBJ1-2
clone size: -
V gene: TRBV9
CDR3 protein: CASSVGWRPNYGYTF
CDR3 DNA: TGTGCCAGCAGCGTAGGTTGGCGCCCTAACTATGGCTACACCTTC

D gene: -
J gene: TRBJ1-1
clone size: -
V gene: TRBV5-1
CDR3 protein: CASSLPGGGMNTEAFF
CDR3 DNA: TGCGCCAGCAGCCTCCCGGGAGGGGGAATGAACACTGAAGCTTTCTTT

D gene: -
J gene: TRBJ1-1
clone size: once
V gene: TRBV15
CDR3 protein: CATGKNTEAFF
CDR3 DNA: TGTGCCACCGGCAAGAACACTGAAGCTTTCTTT

D gene: -
J gene: TRBJ1-2
clone size: -
V gene: TRBV6-5
CDR3 protein: CASSFHPFDSYGYTF
CDR3 DNA: TGTGCCAGCAGTTTCCACCCTTTCGACAGCTATGGCTACACCTTC

D gene: TRBD2
J gene: TRBJ2-5
clone size: -
V gene: TRBV5-4
CDR3 protein: CASSLGGAGGETQYF
CDR3 DNA: TGTGCCAGCAGCTTGGGGGGAGCGGGAGGTGAGACCCAGTACTTC

D gene: TRBD1
J gene: TRBJ2-7
clone size: -
V gene: TRBV11-1
CDR3 protein: CASSVGQAGNEQYF
CDR3 DNA: TGTGCCAGCAGCGTAGGACAGGCCGGCAACGAGCAGTACTTC

D gene: -
J gene: TRBJ2-2
clone size: -
V gene: TRBV27
CDR3 protein: CASRLNTGELFF
CDR3 DNA: TGTGCCAGCAGGCTAAACACCGGGGAGCTGTTTTTT

D gene: -
J gene: TRBJ1-3
clone size: -
V gene: TRBV15
CDR3 protein: CATSRTYTGVSGNTIYF
CDR3 DNA: TGTGCCACCAGCAGAACATACACTGGGGTCTCTGGAAACACCATATATTTT

D gene: -
J gene: TRBJ2-3
clone size: -
V gene: TRBV11-3
CDR3 protein: CASSLGVLGDTQYF
CDR3 DNA: TGTGCCAGCAGCTTAGGGGTTCTGGGCGATACGCAGTATTTT

D gene: -
J gene: TRBJ2-1
clone size: -
V gene: TRBV6-5
CDR3 protein: CASSEKLENEQFF
CDR3 DNA: TGTGCCAGCAGTGAAAAACTGGAAAATGAGCAGTTCTTC

D gene: -
J gene: TRBJ2-7
clone size: -
V gene: TRBV6-5
CDR3 protein: CASRVPGYYEQYF
CDR3 DNA: TGTGCCAGCAGGGTCCCGGGCTACTACGAGCAGTACTTC

D gene: -
J gene: TRBJ2-3
clone size: -
V gene: TRBV7-6
CDR3 protein: CASSLGTGRTDTQYF
CDR3 DNA: TGTGCCAGCAGCTTGGGAACAGGGCGCACAGATACGCAGTATTTT

D gene: -
J gene: TRBJ2-7
clone size: -
V gene: TRBV5-6
CDR3 protein: CASSLLLGYEQYF
CDR3 DNA: TGTGCCAGCAGCTTATTACTCGGATACGAGCAGTACTTC

D gene: -
J gene: TRBJ2-5
clone size: -
V gene: TRBV18
CDR3 protein: CASSPRVAGIGQYF
CDR3 DNA: TGTGCCAGCTCACCCCGGGTGGCAGGGATCGGCCAGTACTTC

D gene: -
J gene: TRBJ1-1
clone size: once
V gene: TRBV7-9
CDR3 protein: CASIKGEGRANTEAFF
CDR3 DNA: TGTGCCAGCATCAAGGGGGAGGGCAGGGCGAACACTGAAGCTTTCTTT

D gene: TRBD2
J gene: TRBJ2-7
clone size: -
V gene: TRBV10-1
CDR3 protein: CASSDRQLAGIPSYEQYF
CDR3 DNA: TGCGCCAGCAGTGATCGACAACTAGCGGGAATTCCCTCCTACGAGCAGTACTTC

D gene: -
J gene: TRBJ1-2
clone size: -
V gene: TRBV5-8
CDR3 protein: CASSLRDKRGYTF
CDR3 DNA: TGTGCCAGCAGCTTGAGGGACAAAAGGGGCTACACCTTC

D gene: -
J gene: TRBJ2-5
clone size: -
V gene: TRBV5-1
CDR3 protein: CASSGQPGLYQETQYF
CDR3 DNA: TGCGCCAGCAGCGGACAACCGGGGCTGTACCAAGAGACCCAGTACTTC

D gene: -
J gene: TRBJ1-2
clone size: -
V gene: TRBV28
CDR3 protein: CASSIFGGYTF
CDR3 DNA: TGTGCCAGCAGTATCTTCGGAGGCTACACCTTC

D gene: TRBD1
J gene: TRBJ1-2
clone size: once
V gene: TRBV13
CDR3 protein: CASSLGTGGYGYTF
CDR3 DNA: TGTGCCAGCAGCTTAGGGACAGGGGGGTATGGCTACACCTTC

D gene: -
J gene: TRBJ1-2
clone size: -
V gene: TRBV5-6
CDR3 protein: CASSFPPGALPNYGYTF
CDR3 DNA: TGTGCCAGCAGCTTCCCACCGGGAGCCCTACCCAACTATGGCTACACCTTC

D gene: -
J gene: TRBJ2-7
clone size: -
V gene: TRBV28
CDR3 protein: CASSSGREVYEQYF
CDR3 DNA: TGTGCCAGCAGTTCAGGCAGGGAAGTCTACGAGCAGTACTTC

D gene: -
J gene: TRBJ2-7
clone size: -
V gene: TRBV19
CDR3 protein: CASSRSGFLEQYF
CDR3 DNA: TGTGCCAGTAGTAGATCAGGGTTCTTGGAGCAGTACTTC

D gene: -
J gene: TRBJ2-7
clone size: once
V gene: TRBV4-1
CDR3 protein: CASSQDLLYEQYF
CDR3 DNA: TGCGCCAGCAGCCAAGACTTACTCTACGAGCAGTACTTC

D gene: -
J gene: TRBJ1-1
clone size: -
V gene: TRBV18
CDR3 protein: CASSLEINTEAFF
CDR3 DNA: TGTGCCAGCTCACTTGAAATCAACACTGAAGCTTTCTTT

D gene: -
J gene: TRBJ2-2
clone size: -
V gene: TRBV18
CDR3 protein: CASSPISRGSTGELFF
CDR3 DNA: TGTGCCAGCTCACCAATTTCCAGGGGAAGCACCGGGGAGCTGTTTTTT

D gene: -
J gene: TRBJ1-1
clone size: -
V gene: TRBV18
CDR3 protein: CASSPLGRTEAFF
CDR3 DNA: TGTGCCAGCTCTCCCCTCGGACGCACTGAAGCTTTCTTT

D gene: -
J gene: TRBJ2-7
clone size: -
V gene: TRBV5-4
CDR3 protein: CASSPSGPRGHEQYF
CDR3 DNA: TGTGCCAGCAGCCCTAGTGGGCCGAGGGGCCACGAGCAGTACTTC

D gene: -
J gene: TRBJ1-4
clone size: -
V gene: TRBV5-6
CDR3 protein: CASSLVGARNEKLFF
CDR3 DNA: TGTGCCAGCAGCTTGGTTGGGGCTCGGAATGAAAAACTGTTTTTT

D gene: -
J gene: TRBJ2-3
clone size: -
V gene: TRBV21-1
CDR3 protein: CASSKAGQSGDTQYF
CDR3 DNA: TGTGCCAGCAGCAAAGCGGGACAGTCCGGAGATACGCAGTATTTT

D gene: TRBD1
J gene: TRBJ1-5
clone size: -
V gene: TRBV4-2
CDR3 protein: CASSLGQLENQPQHF
CDR3 DNA: TGTGCCAGCAGCCTGGGACAGCTTGAAAATCAGCCCCAGCATTTT

D gene: TRBD2
J gene: TRBJ2-3
clone size: once
V gene: TRBV19
CDR3 protein: CASSTLTSLSQYF
CDR3 DNA: TGTGCCAGTAGTACCCTGACTAGCTTATCGCAGTATTTT

D gene: -
J gene: TRBJ1-1
clone size: -
V gene: TRBV2
CDR3 protein: CASYQVVTEAFF
CDR3 DNA: TGTGCCAGCTATCAGGTGGTGACTGAAGCTTTCTTT

D gene: -
J gene: TRBJ1-1
clone size: -
V gene: TRBV28
CDR3 protein: CASSLPGRGANTEAFF
CDR3 DNA: TGTGCCAGCAGTCTCCCCGGCAGGGGAGCTAACACTGAAGCTTTCTTT

D gene: TRBD1
J gene: TRBJ1-1
clone size: -
V gene: TRBV18
CDR3 protein: CASSLDRVREAFF
CDR3 DNA: TGTGCCAGCTCTCTGGACAGGGTCAGGGAAGCTTTCTTT